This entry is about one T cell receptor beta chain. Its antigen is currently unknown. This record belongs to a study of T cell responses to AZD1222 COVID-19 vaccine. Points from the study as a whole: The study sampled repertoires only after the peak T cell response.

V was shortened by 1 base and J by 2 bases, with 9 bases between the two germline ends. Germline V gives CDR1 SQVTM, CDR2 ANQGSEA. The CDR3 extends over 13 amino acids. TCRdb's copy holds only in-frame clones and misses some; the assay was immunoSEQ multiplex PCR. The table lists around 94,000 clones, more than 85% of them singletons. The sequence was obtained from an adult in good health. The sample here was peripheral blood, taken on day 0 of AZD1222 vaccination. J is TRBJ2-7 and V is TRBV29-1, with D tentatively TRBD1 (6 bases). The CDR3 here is CSVEGDKPYEQYF. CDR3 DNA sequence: TGCAGCGTTGAAGGGGACAAACCCTACGAGCAGTACTTC.